Sequencing of this TCR beta chain was carried out in a study of T cell responses to AZD1222 COVID-19 vaccine. Clones were read by immunoSEQ multiplex PCR, and TCRdb kept only the in-frame ones, dropping some. The sample yields 200,000 to 250,000 clones, around 93% seen once. V lost 8 bases, J lost 1 base, and 11 bases lay in between. Germline lookup yields CDR1 LNHDA and CDR2 SQIVND (reference sequence). This CDR3 contains 13 residues. The chain uses TRBV19 and TRBJ1-2, with D possibly being TRBD1 (6 bases). This receptor was taken from an adult in good health. The source material was peripheral blood, sampled on day 0 of MenACWY control vaccination. The CDR3 loop reads CASATGINYGYTF. In DNA form, the CDR3 reads TGTGCCAGTGCTACAGGGATTAACTATGGCTACACCTTC.